The rows below give T cell receptor beta chains drawn from one sample of a study of cytomegalovirus exposure and HLA in healthy donors. Profiled with immunoSEQ multiplex PCR; TCRdb holds only in-frame clones, not every one. The data contain about 250,000 clones, around two thirds of them singletons. What was sequenced was PBMCs. Every receptor here comes from a female donor in good health and CMV-seronegative. Both conserved end residues are part of each CDR3. D genes are given only for firm matches. Some rows have no size entry. The others give once, few or many, or a class for an expanded clone.

CDR3aa: CASSLLAAWDEQYF
CDR3nt: TGTGCCAGCAGCCTACTAGCGGCCTGGGACGAGCAGTACTTC
j_gene: TRBJ2-7
d_gene: TRBD2
abundance: .
v_gene: TRBV7-9

CDR3aa: CASSGGGLGNEQFF
CDR3nt: TGCGCCAGCAGCGGCGGAGGGCTAGGCAATGAGCAGTTCTTC
j_gene: TRBJ2-1
d_gene: .
abundance: .
v_gene: TRBV5-1

CDR3aa: CASSLRGVTDTQYF
CDR3nt: TGTGCCAGCAGCTTGCGAGGCGTCACAGATACGCAGTATTTT
j_gene: TRBJ2-3
d_gene: .
abundance: few
v_gene: TRBV13

CDR3aa: CASSVGQGALSGNTIYF
CDR3nt: TGTGCCAGCAGCGTAGGCCAGGGGGCTTTATCTGGAAACACCATATATTTT
j_gene: TRBJ1-3
d_gene: TRBD1
abundance: .
v_gene: TRBV9

CDR3aa: CASQTGGYYEQYF
CDR3nt: TGTGCCAGCCAAACAGGGGGCTACTACGAGCAGTACTTC
j_gene: TRBJ2-7
d_gene: TRBD1
abundance: .
v_gene: TRBV6-1

CDR3aa: CASSGQLHQPQHF
CDR3nt: TGTGCCAGCAGTGGCCAGTTACATCAGCCCCAGCATTTT
j_gene: TRBJ1-5
d_gene: .
abundance: .
v_gene: TRBV6-5

CDR3aa: CASSSQAAYEQYF
CDR3nt: TGTGCCAGCAGCTCCCAGGCCGCCTACGAGCAGTACTTC
j_gene: TRBJ2-7
d_gene: .
abundance: few
v_gene: TRBV7-9

CDR3aa: CASSPGTSTDTQYF
CDR3nt: TGTGCCAGCAGCCCCGGGACTAGCACAGATACGCAGTATTTT
j_gene: TRBJ2-3
d_gene: .
abundance: .
v_gene: TRBV7-9

CDR3aa: CASSFRLPGGHNEQFF
CDR3nt: TGCGCCAGCAGCTTCCGTCTACCGGGGGGCCACAATGAGCAGTTCTTC
j_gene: TRBJ2-1
d_gene: .
abundance: once
v_gene: TRBV5-1

CDR3aa: CASSKWAGQANNEQFF
CDR3nt: TGTGCCAGTAGTAAGTGGGCAGGGCAAGCGAACAATGAGCAGTTCTTC
j_gene: TRBJ2-1
d_gene: .
abundance: few
v_gene: TRBV19

CDR3aa: CASSFGTGPAGANVLTF
CDR3nt: TGTGCCAGCAGTTTCGGGACAGGGCCGGCGGGGGCCAACGTCCTGACTTTC
j_gene: TRBJ2-6
d_gene: TRBD1
abundance: .
v_gene: TRBV27

CDR3aa: CAWSRGNYGYTF
CDR3nt: TGTGCCTGGAGTCGGGGAAACTATGGCTACACCTTC
j_gene: TRBJ1-2
d_gene: .
abundance: .
v_gene: TRBV30

CDR3aa: CASSLSGGKVGELFF
CDR3nt: TGTGCCAGCAGTTTATCAGGCGGGAAGGTCGGGGAGCTGTTTTTT
j_gene: TRBJ2-2
d_gene: .
abundance: .
v_gene: TRBV28

CDR3aa: CASSERVTDTQYF
CDR3nt: TGTGCCAGCAGCGAGAGAGTCACAGATACGCAGTATTTT
j_gene: TRBJ2-3
d_gene: .
abundance: .
v_gene: TRBV7-7

CDR3aa: CASSPDSSTYEQYF
CDR3nt: TGTGCCAGCAGCCCGGACAGTTCAACCTACGAGCAGTACTTC
j_gene: TRBJ2-7
d_gene: .
abundance: few
v_gene: TRBV5-4

CDR3aa: CASSKTGTYGYTF
CDR3nt: TGTGCCAGCAGTAAGACAGGGACCTATGGCTACACCTTC
j_gene: TRBJ1-2
d_gene: TRBD1
abundance: once
v_gene: TRBV27

CDR3aa: CASSGTSDHLEYF
CDR3nt: TGTGCCAGCAGCGGGACTAGCGACCATCTCGAGTACTTC
j_gene: TRBJ2-7
d_gene: TRBD2
abundance: .
v_gene: TRBV2